This paragraph reports one T cell receptor beta chain. The target of this receptor is not known. To determine HCMV serostatus, a commercial ELISA kit was used to detect HCMV-specific IgG in serum. Peripheral blood mononuclear cells were isolated from blood by Ficoll density gradient centrifugation. The cysteine opens and the phenylalanine closes a CDR3 of 13 amino acids. DNA for this receptor is not on file. These data are taken from a study of T cells expressing NK-cell markers (dated by TCRdb to the early 2020s). With respect to the entire study: TCR beta-chain repertoires were profiled in sorted CD3+CD56+NKG2C+, CD3+CD56+NKG2C- and CD3+CD56-NKG2C+ T-cell subsets from eight donors. Seven of the eight sequenced donors were HCMV-seropositive and one was HCMV-seronegative. Randomly selected healthy volunteers, three men and five women, were used as the eight sequenced donors. Libraries were sequenced as 2 x 150 bp reads on Illumina HiSeq 2000/2500, MiSeq or NextSeq. Overall results and qualifications from the work: Those dominant clonotypes were again the most abundant among CD3+CD56-NKG2C+ cells in several donors, at roughly 25-65%. Whether the expanded NKG2C-expressing T cell clones were specific for HCMV antigens was left unclear. For six donors, the dominant CD3+CD56+NKG2C+ clonotypes were among the top 10 CD8+ clonotypes and accounted for about 1.0-8% of CD8+ T cells.

TCRdb shows the sequencer as Illumina HiSeq 2000. 5'RACE template switching, by which a universal primer site and unique molecular identifiers were added, was used to make TCR beta cDNA libraries. cDNA synthesis was primed from the TCR beta constant segment and was followed by two successive PCR amplification steps. The paper's processing steps were these. MIGEC handled demultiplexing of the reads and grouping by UMI, while MiTCR was used to assemble and quantify clonotypes. To exclude erroneous sequences, only TCR cDNA sequences supported by at least two reads were retained. Downstream repertoire analysis used the tcR package, and clonotypes were matched across fractions by CDR3 nucleotide sequence plus V segment. VDJmatch was used to annotate antigen specificity against VDJdb, with one amino acid substitution in CDR3 allowed. TCRdb reprocessed the reads into one record per CDR3 protein sequence, lacking DNA. The V and J calls reflect TCRdb's pipeline rather than the authors' work. The table held for this sample gives about 540,000 distinct CDR3 sequences. The ten largest clones take up roughly 3.5% of the sample.

The specimen sequenced was blood T cells: a sorted CD56 or NKG2C T cell subset, CD4+ or CD8+ T cells, or bulk PBMC T cells (not recorded which). The source of this sequence is a man aged 18 to 29 in good health. Donor details come from another sample of the same person, matched by shared clones. Recombination joined TRBV21-1 with TRBJ2-5; TCRdb outputs TRBD1, but without DNA this stays unchecked. TRBV21-1 is designated a pseudogene. The CDR3 region reads CASPLGGKETQYF.